This note documents a single T cell receptor beta chain sequence. Its cognate antigen is unknown. The table came from immunoSEQ multiplex PCR; TCRdb's copy has only in-frame clones and leaves some out. The table includes tens of thousands of clones, about two thirds detected once. This sample is part of a study of PD-1 blockade in classical Hodgkin lymphoma. Study results and limitations: Compared with healthy donors, newly diagnosed patients reportedly showed lower baseline TCR diversity. In CD4+ cells, TCR diversity went up significantly by C4D1, but in CD8+ cells it did not. Complete responders entered with baseline diversity on par with newly diagnosed patients, the results showed. Patients were excluded if nivolumab began under 1 year after ASCT (the autologous transplant).

Time point: cycle 4 day 1 (C4D1), after 6 weeks of nivolumab. Exposure to brentuximab vedotin varied, and each patient had relapsed following autologous stem cell transplantation. In germline, CDR1 is SGHAT, CDR2 FQNNGV. The CDR3 spans 15 residues. V gave up 4 bases and J gave up 6 bases, with 17 bases separating them. The sequencing used peripheral blood mononuclear cells (PBMCs), collected before the fourth cycle of nivolumab. This receptor was taken from a human donor with classical Hodgkin lymphoma. This chain links TRBV11-2 with TRBJ2-3; D is unclear. The CDR3 is CASSSDRYSPDTQYF. CDR3 DNA sequence: TGTGCCAGCAGCTCCGACCGCTACAGCCCCGATACGCAGTATTTT.